This TCR beta chain comes out of a study of beta chain features in type 1 diabetes. The isolated RNA, all of it, was reverse transcribed, so expressed TCRB transcripts were what got sequenced. TCRdb's copy holds only in-frame clones and misses some; the assay was immunoSEQ multiplex PCR. The sample contains under 250,000 clones, 13% to 15% of which appear only once. In this sample, this clone turned up a few times. No antigen is known for it. Overall study findings and caveats: Individuals with type 1 diabetes displayed fewer insertions and more deletions at VDJ junctions.

CDR1 SGDLS and CDR2 YYNGEE come from the germline V gene. This CDR3 is built from 19 residues. Trimming pared 0 bases from V and 0 bases from J, leaving 19 bases between. The receptor was derived from a woman aged 40-49 years in good health. Sequences were obtained from naive CD4+ T cells from blood. This sequence joins TRBV9 and TRBJ2-1, with D possibly being TRBD2 (7 bases). The CDR3 region has the DNA TGTGCCAGCAGCGTAGAGGGAGGGGGGCTCCTGAGCTCCTACAATGAGCAGTTCTTC. Translation: CASSVEGGGLLSSYNEQFF.